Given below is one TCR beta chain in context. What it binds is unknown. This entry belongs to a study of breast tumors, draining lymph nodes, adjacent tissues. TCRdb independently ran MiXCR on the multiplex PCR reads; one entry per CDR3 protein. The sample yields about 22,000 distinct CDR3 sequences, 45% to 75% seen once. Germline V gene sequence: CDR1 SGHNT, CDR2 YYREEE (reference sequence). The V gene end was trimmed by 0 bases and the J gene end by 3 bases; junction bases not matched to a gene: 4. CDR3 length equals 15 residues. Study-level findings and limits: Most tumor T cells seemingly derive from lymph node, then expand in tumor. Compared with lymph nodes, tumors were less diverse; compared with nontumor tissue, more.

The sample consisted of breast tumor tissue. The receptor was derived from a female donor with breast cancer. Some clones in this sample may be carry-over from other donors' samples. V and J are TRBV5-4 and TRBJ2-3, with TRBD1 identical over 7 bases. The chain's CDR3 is CASSLAGTVTDTQYF. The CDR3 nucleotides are TGTGCCAGCAGCTTGGCCGGGACAGTGACAGATACGCAGTATTTT. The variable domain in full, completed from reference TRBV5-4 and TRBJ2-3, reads ETGVTQSPTHLIKTRGQQVTLRCSSQSGHNTVSWYQQALGQGPQFIFQYYREEENGRGNFPPRFSGLQFPNYSSELNVNALELDDSALYLCASSLAGTVTDTQYFGPGTRLTVL.